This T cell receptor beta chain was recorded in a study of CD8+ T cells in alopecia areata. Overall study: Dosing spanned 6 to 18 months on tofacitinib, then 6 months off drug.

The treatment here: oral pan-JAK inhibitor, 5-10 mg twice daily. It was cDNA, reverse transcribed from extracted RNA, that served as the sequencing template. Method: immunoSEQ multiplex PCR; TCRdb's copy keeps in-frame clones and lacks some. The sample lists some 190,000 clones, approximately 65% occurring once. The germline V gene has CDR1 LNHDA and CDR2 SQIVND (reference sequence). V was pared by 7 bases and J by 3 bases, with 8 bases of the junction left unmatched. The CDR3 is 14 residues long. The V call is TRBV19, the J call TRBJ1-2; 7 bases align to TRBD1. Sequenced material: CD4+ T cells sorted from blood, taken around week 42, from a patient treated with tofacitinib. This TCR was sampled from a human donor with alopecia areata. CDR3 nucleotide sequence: TGTGCCAGTAACCCCAGGACAGGCGACTATGGCTACACCTTC. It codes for CASNPRTGDYGYTF.